This T cell receptor (beta chain) was identified during a study of T cell responses to AZD1222 COVID-19 vaccine. Regarding this clone: Its antigen is unidentified.

TCRdb's copy holds only in-frame clones and misses some; the assay was immunoSEQ multiplex PCR. This repertoire shows about 100,000 clones, roughly nine tenths found once; its top ten account for approximately 3%. General study findings and limits: CD4 TCRs covered the whole spike, strongest at regions 160-218 and 743-854.

Deletions cut 0 bases from V and 2 bases from J, with 10 bases between. Per germline, CDR1 KGHSH and CDR2 LQKENI. This CDR3 spans 15 amino acids. The TCR originated in an adult who received the MenACWY meningococcal vaccine as a control. The rearrangement joins TRBV18 to TRBJ1-2; D gene ambiguous. The source was peripheral blood, collected 28 days after the second dose of the MenACWY control vaccine. The CDR3 region has the DNA TGTGCCAGCTCACCACCGGGCCGGCAAAACTATGGCTACACCTTC. Encoded protein: CASSPPGRQNYGYTF.